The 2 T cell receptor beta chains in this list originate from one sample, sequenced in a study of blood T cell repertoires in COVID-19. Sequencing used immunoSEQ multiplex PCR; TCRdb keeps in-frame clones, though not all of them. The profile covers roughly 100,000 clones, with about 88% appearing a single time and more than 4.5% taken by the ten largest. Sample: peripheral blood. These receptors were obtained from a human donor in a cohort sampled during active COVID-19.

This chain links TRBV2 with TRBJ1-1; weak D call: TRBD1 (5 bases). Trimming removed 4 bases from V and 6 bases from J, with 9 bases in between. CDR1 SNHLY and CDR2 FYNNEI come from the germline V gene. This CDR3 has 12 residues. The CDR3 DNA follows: TGTGCCAGCAGTGTCGGGGGACCTGAAGCTTTCTTT. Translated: CASSVGGPEAFF.

This chain's CDR3 is CASSADTEAFF. The CDR3 DNA reads as TGTGCCAGCAGCGCAGACACTGAAGCTTTCTTT. The V and J genes are TRBV9 and TRBJ1-1; no clear D. Between the trimmed V and J ends, which lost 3 bases and 3 bases, there was a span of 3 bases. The CDR3 covers 11 residues. Germline V gene sequence: CDR1 SGDLS, CDR2 YYNGEE. The entire variable domain, with the rest obtained from reference TRBV9 and TRBJ1-1, is as follows: DSGVTQTPKHLITATGQRVTLRCSPRSGDLSVYWYQQSLDQGLQFLIQYYNGEERAKGNILERFSAQQFPDLHSELNLSSLELGDSALYFCASSADTEAFFGQGTRLTVV.